This TCR beta chain was sequenced during a study of blood T cell repertoires in COVID-19. Participant age was about 18 to 100 years, and participants resided in 24 US areas. The CDR3 covers 14 residues. Germline CDR1 SGDLS, CDR2 YYNGEE. Trimming at V came to 0 bases and at J to 5 bases, leaving 1 base not matched to a gene. Clones were sequenced by immunoSEQ multiplex PCR, and TCRdb holds only the in-frame ones, with some missing. The table records approximately 250,000 clones, around 89% of them present only once. The sample taken for sequencing was PBMCs or T cells enriched from blood (not recorded which). The V and J genes are TRBV9 and TRBJ2-1; 8 positions agree with TRBD2. The clonotype was recovered from a young woman with acute COVID-19. In nucleotides, the CDR3 is TGTGCCAGCAGCGTAGTGGGACTAGACAATGAGCAGTTCTTC. Its translation is CASSVVGLDNEQFF.